This is a list of T cell receptor beta chains from one sample in a study of blood T cell repertoires in COVID-19. Repertoires were generated with immunoSEQ multiplex PCR, while TCRdb's copy carries only in-frame clones and drops some. The sample lists around 40,000 clones, roughly 85% occurring once. The sequenced sample was peripheral blood. The receptors derive from a human donor in a cohort sampled during active COVID-19. Each CDR3 is given with its conserved first and last residue. The order of the fields is D gene, clone size, V gene, J gene, CDR3 DNA, CDR3 protein. The D gene is left open where the match is weak. Rows give clone size only sometimes, using once, few, many, or a class for an expanded clone.

D gene: TRBD2; clone size: .; V gene: TRBV6-6; J gene: TRBJ2-3; CDR3 DNA: TGTGCCAGCGCGTCCAGCGGGGACACAGATACGCAGTATTTT; CDR3 protein: CASASSGDTDTQYF
D gene: .; clone size: .; V gene: TRBV6-2/TRBV6-3; J gene: TRBJ1-5; CDR3 DNA: TGTGCCAGCAGTTACGACAGAGCCACCAATCAGCCCCAGCATTTT; CDR3 protein: CASSYDRATNQPQHF
D gene: .; clone size: .; V gene: TRBV19; J gene: TRBJ1-3; CDR3 DNA: TGTGCCAGTAGTCGACAGGCCCTCGGAAACACCATATATTTT; CDR3 protein: CASSRQALGNTIYF
D gene: .; clone size: .; V gene: TRBV5-1; J gene: TRBJ1-3; CDR3 DNA: TGCGCCAGCAGTCCGGCGGCGCCGTCAGGAAACACCATATATTTT; CDR3 protein: CASSPAAPSGNTIYF
D gene: TRBD1; clone size: .; V gene: TRBV19; J gene: TRBJ1-5; CDR3 DNA: TGTGCCAGTAGTATGACCGGGACAGGGTCTCAGCCCCAGCATTTT; CDR3 protein: CASSMTGTGSQPQHF
D gene: TRBD1; clone size: medium-sized; V gene: TRBV11-2; J gene: TRBJ1-3; CDR3 DNA: TGTGCCAGCCTGGACAGGAGATCTGGAAACACCATATATTTT; CDR3 protein: CASLDRRSGNTIYF
D gene: TRBD1; clone size: once; V gene: TRBV5-1; J gene: TRBJ2-5; CDR3 DNA: TGCGCCAGCAGCTTGGGGGGACAGGGCCTCCGAGAGACCCAGTACTTC; CDR3 protein: CASSLGGQGLRETQYF
D gene: TRBD2; clone size: .; V gene: TRBV6-6; J gene: TRBJ2-2; CDR3 DNA: TGTGCCAGCAGTCGCACTAGCGGGGGAGACACCGGGGAGCTGTTTTTT; CDR3 protein: CASSRTSGGDTGELFF
D gene: .; clone size: .; V gene: TRBV7-2; J gene: TRBJ2-3; CDR3 DNA: TGTGCCAGCAGCGACATCTGGGTGCGTACTAGCACAGATACGCAGTATTTT; CDR3 protein: CASSDIWVRTSTDTQYF
D gene: TRBD2; clone size: .; V gene: TRBV5-1; J gene: TRBJ2-5; CDR3 DNA: TGCGCCAGCAGCAGGCTGGCGGGGGGGCCTGGGGAGACCCAGTACTTC; CDR3 protein: CASSRLAGGPGETQYF
D gene: .; clone size: .; V gene: TRBV7-9; J gene: TRBJ2-5; CDR3 DNA: TGTGCCAGCAGCCGGGCGGAGGGCTTAGAGACCCAGTACTTC; CDR3 protein: CASSRAEGLETQYF
D gene: TRBD2; clone size: .; V gene: TRBV29-1; J gene: TRBJ2-2; CDR3 DNA: TGCAGCGCAAAAAGCGGGGACGTCACCGGGGAGCTGTTTTTT; CDR3 protein: CSAKSGDVTGELFF
D gene: TRBD1; clone size: .; V gene: TRBV5-5; J gene: TRBJ2-3; CDR3 DNA: TGTGCCAGCAGCCAAGGACAGGGTGGAGGCACGCAGTATTTT; CDR3 protein: CASSQGQGGGTQYF
D gene: TRBD1; clone size: .; V gene: TRBV5-1; J gene: TRBJ1-2; CDR3 DNA: TGCGCCAGCAGCTGGGGACAGAACTATGGCTACACCTTC; CDR3 protein: CASSWGQNYGYTF
D gene: TRBD1; clone size: .; V gene: TRBV11-2; J gene: TRBJ2-7; CDR3 DNA: TGTGCCAGCAGCTACCAGACAGGGCGGGCCTACGAGCAGTACTTC; CDR3 protein: CASSYQTGRAYEQYF
D gene: TRBD1; clone size: .; V gene: TRBV4-1; J gene: TRBJ2-7; CDR3 DNA: TGCGCCAGCAGCCACACCGACAGGGCCTACGAGCAGTACTTC; CDR3 protein: CASSHTDRAYEQYF
D gene: .; clone size: .; V gene: TRBV6-4; J gene: TRBJ1-2; CDR3 DNA: TGTGCCAGCAGGGCAGCAGGGAAGTTAAATGGCTACACCTTC; CDR3 protein: CASRAAGKLNGYTF
D gene: .; clone size: .; V gene: TRBV12-3/TRBV12-4; J gene: TRBJ2-7; CDR3 DNA: TGTGCCAGCAGTTTTGGGCAGGGTGAGCAGTACTTC; CDR3 protein: CASSFGQGEQYF
D gene: .; clone size: .; V gene: TRBV19; J gene: TRBJ1-1; CDR3 DNA: TGTGCCAGTAGTATAGTCTTCGGGGGCACTGAAGCTTTCTTT; CDR3 protein: CASSIVFGGTEAFF
D gene: .; clone size: many; V gene: TRBV5-4; J gene: TRBJ1-2; CDR3 DNA: TGTGCCAGCAGCTTGTTAGGGGGGGATGGCTACACCTTC; CDR3 protein: CASSLLGGDGYTF
D gene: .; clone size: once; V gene: TRBV7-9; J gene: TRBJ1-1; CDR3 DNA: TGTGCCAGCACCTTCACAGTGAACACTGAAGCTTTCTTT; CDR3 protein: CASTFTVNTEAFF
D gene: TRBD2; clone size: .; V gene: TRBV3-1/TRBV3-2; J gene: TRBJ2-5; CDR3 DNA: TGTGCCAGCAGCCAAGGTACTAGCGGGGGACAAGAGACCCAGTACTTC; CDR3 protein: CASSQGTSGGQETQYF
D gene: TRBD1; clone size: .; V gene: TRBV27; J gene: TRBJ1-2; CDR3 DNA: TGTGCCAGCCTTCTAAAACTTCCCGGGACAGGGGGTTATCTACTCACCTTC; CDR3 protein: CASLLKLPGTGGYLLTF
D gene: TRBD1; clone size: .; V gene: TRBV5-1; J gene: TRBJ2-2; CDR3 DNA: TGCGCCAGCAGCTTGGCCGAGGGGGCCACCGGGGAGCTGTTTTTT; CDR3 protein: CASSLAEGATGELFF
D gene: .; clone size: .; V gene: TRBV6-5; J gene: TRBJ2-1; CDR3 DNA: TGTGCCAGCAGTCCTCGGGGAGGTCACAATGAGCAGTTCTTC; CDR3 protein: CASSPRGGHNEQFF
D gene: TRBD1; clone size: once; V gene: TRBV11-2; J gene: TRBJ2-1; CDR3 DNA: TGTGCCAGCAGCTCCGGGACAGGGTACTACAATGAGCAGTTCTTC; CDR3 protein: CASSSGTGYYNEQFF